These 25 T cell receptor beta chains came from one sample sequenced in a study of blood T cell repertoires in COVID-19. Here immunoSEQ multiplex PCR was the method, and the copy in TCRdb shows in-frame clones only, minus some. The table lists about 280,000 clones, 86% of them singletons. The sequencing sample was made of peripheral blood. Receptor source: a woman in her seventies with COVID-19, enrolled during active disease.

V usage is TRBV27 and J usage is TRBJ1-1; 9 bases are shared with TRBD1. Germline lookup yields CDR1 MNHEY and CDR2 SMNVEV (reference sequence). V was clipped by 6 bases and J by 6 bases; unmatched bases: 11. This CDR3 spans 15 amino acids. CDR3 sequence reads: CASSPKTTGGSEAFF. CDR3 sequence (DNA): TGTGCCAGCAGCCCAAAAACGACAGGGGGTTCTGAAGCTTTCTTT.

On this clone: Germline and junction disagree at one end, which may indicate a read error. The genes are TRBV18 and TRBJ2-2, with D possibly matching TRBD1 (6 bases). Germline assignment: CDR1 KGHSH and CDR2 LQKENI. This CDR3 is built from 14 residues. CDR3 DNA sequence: TGTGCCAGCTCTCCACAGGGAGCCACCGGGGAGCTGTTTTTT. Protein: CASSPQGATGELFF.

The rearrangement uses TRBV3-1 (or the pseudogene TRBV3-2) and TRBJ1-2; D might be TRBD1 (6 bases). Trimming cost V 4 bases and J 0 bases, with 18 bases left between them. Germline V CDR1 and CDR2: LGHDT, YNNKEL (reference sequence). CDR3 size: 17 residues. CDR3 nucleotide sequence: TGTGCCAGCAGCCCCCCTCGCGGGGGGCCGACTAACTATGGCTACACCTTC. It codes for CASSPPRGGPTNYGYTF.

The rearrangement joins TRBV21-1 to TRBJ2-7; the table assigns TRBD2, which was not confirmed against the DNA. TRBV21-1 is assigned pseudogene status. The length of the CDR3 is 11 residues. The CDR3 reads CASSNTWEQYF. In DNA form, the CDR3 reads TGTGCCAGCAGCAATACTTGGGAGCAGTACTTC.

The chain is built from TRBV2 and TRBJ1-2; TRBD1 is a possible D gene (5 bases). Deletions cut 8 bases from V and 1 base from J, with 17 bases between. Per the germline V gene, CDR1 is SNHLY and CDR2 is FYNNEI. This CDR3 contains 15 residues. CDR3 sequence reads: CASGGASGDNYGYTF. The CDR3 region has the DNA TGTGCCAGCGGCGGGGCGTCAGGAGATAACTATGGCTACACCTTC.

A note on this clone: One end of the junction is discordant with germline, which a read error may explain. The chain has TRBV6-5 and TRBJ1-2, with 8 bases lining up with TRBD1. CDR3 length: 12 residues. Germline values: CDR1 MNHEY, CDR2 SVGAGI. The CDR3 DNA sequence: TGCCTTCTGGGGACAGGCCTCTATGGCTACACCTTC. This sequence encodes CLLGTGLYGYTF.

This CDR3 reads CASRSGVNTEAFF. As DNA, the CDR3 is TGTGCCAGCAGATCCGGAGTTAACACTGAAGCTTTCTTT. The gene calls are TRBV28 and TRBJ1-1; D call uncertain. Trimming pared 6 bases from V and 2 bases from J, leaving 10 bases between. The CDR3 has 13 amino acids. Germline CDR1 MDHEN, CDR2 SYDVKM. Combining the CDR3 with reference TRBV28 and TRBJ1-1 gives the whole variable domain DVKVTQSSRYLVKRTGEKVFLECVQDMDHENMFWYRQDPGLGLRLIYFSYDVKMKEKGDIPEGYSVSREKKERFSLILESASTNQTSMYLCASRSGVNTEAFFGQGTRLTVV.

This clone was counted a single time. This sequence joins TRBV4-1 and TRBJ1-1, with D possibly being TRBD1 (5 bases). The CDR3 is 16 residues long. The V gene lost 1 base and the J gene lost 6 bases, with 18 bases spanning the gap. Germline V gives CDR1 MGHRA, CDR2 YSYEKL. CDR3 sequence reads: CASSQGLAGGFPEAFF. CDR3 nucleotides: TGCGCCAGCAGCCAAGGTTTGGCGGGGGGGTTCCCTGAAGCTTTCTTT.

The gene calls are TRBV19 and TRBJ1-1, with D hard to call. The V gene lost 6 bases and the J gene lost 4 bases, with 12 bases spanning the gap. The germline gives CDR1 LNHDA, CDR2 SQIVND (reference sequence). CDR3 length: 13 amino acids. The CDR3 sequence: CASSPVLSTEAFF. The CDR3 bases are TGTGCCAGTAGCCCGGTATTGAGCACTGAAGCTTTCTTT.

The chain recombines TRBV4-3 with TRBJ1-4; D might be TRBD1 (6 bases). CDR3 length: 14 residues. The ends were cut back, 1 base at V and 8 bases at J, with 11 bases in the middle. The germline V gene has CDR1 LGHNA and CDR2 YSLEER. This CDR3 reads CASSQALTGEKLFF. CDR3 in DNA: TGCGCCAGCAGCCAAGCCCTTACAGGGGAAAAACTGTTTTTT.

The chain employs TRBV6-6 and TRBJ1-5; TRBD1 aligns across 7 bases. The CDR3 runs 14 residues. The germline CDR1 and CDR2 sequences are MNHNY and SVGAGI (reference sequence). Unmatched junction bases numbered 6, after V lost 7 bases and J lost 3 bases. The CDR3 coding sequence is TGTGCCAGCATTCGGGACAGATTCAATCAGCCCCAGCATTTT. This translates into CASIRDRFNQPQHF.

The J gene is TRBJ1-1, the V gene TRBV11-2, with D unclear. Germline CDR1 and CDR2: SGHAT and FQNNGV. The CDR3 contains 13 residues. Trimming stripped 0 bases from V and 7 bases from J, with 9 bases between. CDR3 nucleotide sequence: TGTGCCAGCAGCTTAGATCTGGGCAGTGAAGCTTTCTTT. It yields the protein CASSLDLGSEAFF.

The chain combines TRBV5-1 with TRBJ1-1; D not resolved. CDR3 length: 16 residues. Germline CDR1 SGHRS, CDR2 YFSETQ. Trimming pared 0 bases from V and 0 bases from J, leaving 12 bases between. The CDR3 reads CASSLAGYGMNTEAFF. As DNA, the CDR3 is TGCGCCAGCAGCTTGGCCGGTTACGGTATGAACACTGAAGCTTTCTTT.

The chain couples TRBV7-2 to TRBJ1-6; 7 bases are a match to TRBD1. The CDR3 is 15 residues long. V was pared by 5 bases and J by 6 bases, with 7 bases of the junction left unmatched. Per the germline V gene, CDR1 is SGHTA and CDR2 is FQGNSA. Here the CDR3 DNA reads TGTGCCAGCAGCCCACAGGGGATTGGTAATTCACCCCTCCACTTT. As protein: CASSPQGIGNSPLHF. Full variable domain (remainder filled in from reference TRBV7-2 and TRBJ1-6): GAGVSQSPSNKVTEKGKDVELRCDPISGHTALYWYRQSLGQGLEFLIYFQGNSAPDKSGLPSDRFSAERTGGSVSTLTIQRTQQEDSAVYLCASSPQGIGNSPLHFGNGTRLTVT.

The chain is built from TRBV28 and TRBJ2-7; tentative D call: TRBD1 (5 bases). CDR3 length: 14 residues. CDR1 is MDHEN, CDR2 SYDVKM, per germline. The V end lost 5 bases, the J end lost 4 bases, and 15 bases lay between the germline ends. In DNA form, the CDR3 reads TGTGCCAGCAGTCCCCCAGGGCTTTGGTACGAGCAGTACTTC. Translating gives CASSPPGLWYEQYF.

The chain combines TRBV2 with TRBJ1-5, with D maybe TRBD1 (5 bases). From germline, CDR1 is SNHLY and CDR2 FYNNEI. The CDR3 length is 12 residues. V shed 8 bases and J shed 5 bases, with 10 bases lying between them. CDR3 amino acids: CASGGGYQPQHF. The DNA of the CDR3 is TGTGCCAGCGGGGGAGGGTATCAGCCCCAGCATTTT.

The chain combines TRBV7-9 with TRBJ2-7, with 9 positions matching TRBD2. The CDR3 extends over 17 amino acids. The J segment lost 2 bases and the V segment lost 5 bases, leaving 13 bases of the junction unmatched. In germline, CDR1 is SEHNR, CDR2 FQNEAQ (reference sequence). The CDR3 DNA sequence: TGTGCCAGCAGCACATCGAGCGGGGGGCGCGTCCCCTACGAGCAGTACTTC. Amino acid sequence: CASSTSSGGRVPYEQYF.

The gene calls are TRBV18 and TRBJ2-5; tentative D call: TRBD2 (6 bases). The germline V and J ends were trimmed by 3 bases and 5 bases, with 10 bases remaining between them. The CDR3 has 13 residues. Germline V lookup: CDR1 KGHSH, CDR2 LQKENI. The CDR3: CASSPLATETQYF. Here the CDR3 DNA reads TGTGCCAGCTCACCCCTAGCGACGGAGACCCAGTACTTC.

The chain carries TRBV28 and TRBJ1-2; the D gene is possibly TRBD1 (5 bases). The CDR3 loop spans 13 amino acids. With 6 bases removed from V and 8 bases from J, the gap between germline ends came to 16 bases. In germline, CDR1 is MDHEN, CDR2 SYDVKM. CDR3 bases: TGTGCCAGCAGGGGGGGGAGGAGGGGCGGCTACACCTTC. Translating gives CASRGGRRGGYTF.

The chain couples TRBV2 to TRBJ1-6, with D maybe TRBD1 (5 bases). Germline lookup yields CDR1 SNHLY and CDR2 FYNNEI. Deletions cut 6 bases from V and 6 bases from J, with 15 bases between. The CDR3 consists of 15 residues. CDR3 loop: CASRGLGQFNSPLHF. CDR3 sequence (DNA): TGTGCCAGCAGGGGGCTTGGGCAATTTAATTCACCCCTCCACTTT.

The chain's CDR3 is CASSYLQGYNEQFF. The DNA of the CDR3 is TGTGCCAGCAGCTACCTACAGGGATACAATGAGCAGTTCTTC. The chain carries TRBV5-6 and TRBJ2-1; D might be TRBD1 (6 bases). Germline CDR1 reads SGHDT; CDR2 reads YYEEEE. V lost 3 bases to trimming and J lost 4 bases, with 11 bases between them. The CDR3 sequence is 14 residues long.

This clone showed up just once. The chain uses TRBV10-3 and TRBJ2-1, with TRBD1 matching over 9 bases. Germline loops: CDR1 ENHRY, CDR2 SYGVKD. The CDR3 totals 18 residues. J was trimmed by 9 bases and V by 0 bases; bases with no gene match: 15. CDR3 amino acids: CAISESTTGTGTDVEQFF. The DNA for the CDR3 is TGTGCCATCAGTGAGTCTACGACGGGGACAGGGACGGACGTTGAGCAGTTCTTC.

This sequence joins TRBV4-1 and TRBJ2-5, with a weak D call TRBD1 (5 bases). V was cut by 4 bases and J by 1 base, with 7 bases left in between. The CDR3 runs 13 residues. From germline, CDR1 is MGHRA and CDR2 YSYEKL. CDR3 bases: TGCGCCAGCAGCCGCGACAGCCAAGAGACCCAGTACTTC. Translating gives CASSRDSQETQYF.

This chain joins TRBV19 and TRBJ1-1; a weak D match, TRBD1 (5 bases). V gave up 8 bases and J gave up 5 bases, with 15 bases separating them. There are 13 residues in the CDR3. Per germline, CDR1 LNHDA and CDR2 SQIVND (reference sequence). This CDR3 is CASWLGAGTEAFF. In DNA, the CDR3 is TGTGCCAGTTGGCTAGGGGCAGGGACTGAAGCTTTCTTT.

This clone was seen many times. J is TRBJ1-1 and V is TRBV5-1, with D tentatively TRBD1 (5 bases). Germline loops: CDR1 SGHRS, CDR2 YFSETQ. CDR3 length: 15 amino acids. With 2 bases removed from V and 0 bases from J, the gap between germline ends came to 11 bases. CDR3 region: CASSFRAAVNTEAFF. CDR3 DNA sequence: TGCGCCAGCAGCTTCAGGGCAGCCGTGAACACTGAAGCTTTCTTT.